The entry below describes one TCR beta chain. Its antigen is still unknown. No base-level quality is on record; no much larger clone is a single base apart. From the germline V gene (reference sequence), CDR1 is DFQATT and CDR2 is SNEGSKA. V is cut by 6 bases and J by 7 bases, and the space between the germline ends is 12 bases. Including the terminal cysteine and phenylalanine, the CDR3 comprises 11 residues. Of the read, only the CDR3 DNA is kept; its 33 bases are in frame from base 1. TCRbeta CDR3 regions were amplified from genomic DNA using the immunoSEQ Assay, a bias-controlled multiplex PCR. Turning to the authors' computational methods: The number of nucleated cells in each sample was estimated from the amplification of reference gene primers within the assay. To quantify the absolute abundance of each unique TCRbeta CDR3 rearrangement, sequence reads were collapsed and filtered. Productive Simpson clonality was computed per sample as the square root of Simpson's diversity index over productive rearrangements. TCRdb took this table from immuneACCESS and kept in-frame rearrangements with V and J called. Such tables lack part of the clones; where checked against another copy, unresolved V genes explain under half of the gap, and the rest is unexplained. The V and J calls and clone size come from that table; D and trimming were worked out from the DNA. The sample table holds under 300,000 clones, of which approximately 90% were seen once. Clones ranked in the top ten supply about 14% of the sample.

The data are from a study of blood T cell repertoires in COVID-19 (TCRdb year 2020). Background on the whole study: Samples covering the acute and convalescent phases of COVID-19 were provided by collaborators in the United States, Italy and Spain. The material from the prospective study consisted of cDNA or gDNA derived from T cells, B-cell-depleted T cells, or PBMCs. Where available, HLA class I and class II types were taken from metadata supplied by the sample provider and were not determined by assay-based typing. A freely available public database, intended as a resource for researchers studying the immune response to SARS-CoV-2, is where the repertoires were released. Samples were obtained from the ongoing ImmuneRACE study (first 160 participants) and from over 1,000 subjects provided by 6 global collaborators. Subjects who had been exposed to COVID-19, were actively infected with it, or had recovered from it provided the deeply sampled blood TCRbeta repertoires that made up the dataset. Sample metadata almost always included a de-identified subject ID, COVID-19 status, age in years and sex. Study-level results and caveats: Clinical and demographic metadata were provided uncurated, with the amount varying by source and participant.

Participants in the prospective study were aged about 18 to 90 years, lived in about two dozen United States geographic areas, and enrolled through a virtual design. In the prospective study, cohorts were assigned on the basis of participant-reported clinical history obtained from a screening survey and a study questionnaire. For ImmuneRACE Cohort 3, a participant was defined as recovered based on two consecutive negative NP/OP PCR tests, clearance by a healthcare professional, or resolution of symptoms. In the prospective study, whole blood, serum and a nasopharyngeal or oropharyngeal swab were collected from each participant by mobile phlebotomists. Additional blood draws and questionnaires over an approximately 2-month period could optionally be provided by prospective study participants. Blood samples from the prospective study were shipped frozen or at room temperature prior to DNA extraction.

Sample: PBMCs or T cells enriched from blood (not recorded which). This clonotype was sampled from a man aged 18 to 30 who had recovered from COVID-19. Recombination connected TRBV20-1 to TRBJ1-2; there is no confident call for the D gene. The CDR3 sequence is CSAPGGFGYTF. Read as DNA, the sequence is TGCAGTGCCCCGGGAGGCTTTGGCTACACCTTC.